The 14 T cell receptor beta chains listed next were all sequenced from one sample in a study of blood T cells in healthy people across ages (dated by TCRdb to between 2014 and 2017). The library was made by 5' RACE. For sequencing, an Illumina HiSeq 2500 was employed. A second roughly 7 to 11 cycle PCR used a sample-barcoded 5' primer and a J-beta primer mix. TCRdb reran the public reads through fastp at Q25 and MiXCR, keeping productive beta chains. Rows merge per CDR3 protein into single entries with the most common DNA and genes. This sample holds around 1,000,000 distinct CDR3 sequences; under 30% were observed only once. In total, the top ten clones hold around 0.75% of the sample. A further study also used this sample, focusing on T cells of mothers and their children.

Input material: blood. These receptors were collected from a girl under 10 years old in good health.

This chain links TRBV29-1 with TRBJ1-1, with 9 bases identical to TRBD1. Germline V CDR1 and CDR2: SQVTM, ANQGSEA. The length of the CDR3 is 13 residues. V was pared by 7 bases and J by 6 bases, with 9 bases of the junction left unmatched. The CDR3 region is CSALGTGKSEAFF. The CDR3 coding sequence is TGCAGCGCCCTGGGGACAGGGAAATCTGAAGCTTTCTTT.

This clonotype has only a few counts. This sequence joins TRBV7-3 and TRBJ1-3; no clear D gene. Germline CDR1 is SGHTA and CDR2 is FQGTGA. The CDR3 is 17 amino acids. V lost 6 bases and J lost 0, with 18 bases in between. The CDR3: CASSSRRQYSSGNTIYF. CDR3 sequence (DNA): TGTGCCAGCAGTTCACGGAGACAATACTCCTCTGGAAACACCATATATTTT.

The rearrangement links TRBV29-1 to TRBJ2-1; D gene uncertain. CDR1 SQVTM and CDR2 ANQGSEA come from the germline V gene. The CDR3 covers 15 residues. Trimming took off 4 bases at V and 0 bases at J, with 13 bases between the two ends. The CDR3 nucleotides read TGCAGCGTTGGCGGTGCTCTTGACTCCTACAATGAGCAGTTCTTC. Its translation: CSVGGALDSYNEQFF.

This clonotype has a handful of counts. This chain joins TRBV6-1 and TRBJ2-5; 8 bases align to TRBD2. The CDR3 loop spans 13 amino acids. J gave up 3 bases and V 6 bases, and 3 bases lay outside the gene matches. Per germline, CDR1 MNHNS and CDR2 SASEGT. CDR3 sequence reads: CASRTGLEETQYF. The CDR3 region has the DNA TGTGCCAGCAGGACGGGACTAGAAGAGACCCAGTACTTC.

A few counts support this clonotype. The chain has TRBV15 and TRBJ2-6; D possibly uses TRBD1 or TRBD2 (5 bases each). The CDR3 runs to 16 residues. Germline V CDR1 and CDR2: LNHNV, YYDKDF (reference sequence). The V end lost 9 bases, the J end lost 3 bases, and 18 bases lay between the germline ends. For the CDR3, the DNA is TGTGCCACGGGCCGGGACGTCCTTTTTGGGGCCAACGTCCTGACTTTC. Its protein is CATGRDVLFGANVLTF. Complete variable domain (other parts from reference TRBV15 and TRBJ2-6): DAMVIQNPRYQVTQFGKPVTLSCSQTLNHNVMYWYQQKSSQAPKLLFHYYDKDFNNEADTPDNFQSRRPNTSFCFLDIRSPGLGDTAMYLCATGRDVLFGANVLTFGAGSRLTVL.

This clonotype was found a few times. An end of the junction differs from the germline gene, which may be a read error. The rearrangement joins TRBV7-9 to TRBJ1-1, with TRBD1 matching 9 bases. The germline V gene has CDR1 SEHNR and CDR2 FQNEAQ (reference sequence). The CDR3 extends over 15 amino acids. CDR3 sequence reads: CVSSSTGQGNTEAFF. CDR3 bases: TGTGTCAGCAGCTCAACGGGACAGGGGAACACTGAAGCTTTCTTT.

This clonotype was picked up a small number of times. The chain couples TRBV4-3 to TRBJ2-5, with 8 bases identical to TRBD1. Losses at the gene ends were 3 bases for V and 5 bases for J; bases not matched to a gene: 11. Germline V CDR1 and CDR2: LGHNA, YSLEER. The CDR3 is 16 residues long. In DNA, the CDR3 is TGCGCCAGCAGCCACACCAGGGGGCCTCGGGAGGAGACCCAGTACTTC. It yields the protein CASSHTRGPREETQYF.

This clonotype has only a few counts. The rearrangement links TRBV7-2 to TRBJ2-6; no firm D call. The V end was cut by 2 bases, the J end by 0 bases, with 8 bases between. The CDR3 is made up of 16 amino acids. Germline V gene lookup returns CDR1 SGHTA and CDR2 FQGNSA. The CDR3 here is CASSLMFTSGANVLTF. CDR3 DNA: TGTGCCAGCAGCTTAATGTTCACCTCTGGGGCCAACGTCCTGACTTTC.

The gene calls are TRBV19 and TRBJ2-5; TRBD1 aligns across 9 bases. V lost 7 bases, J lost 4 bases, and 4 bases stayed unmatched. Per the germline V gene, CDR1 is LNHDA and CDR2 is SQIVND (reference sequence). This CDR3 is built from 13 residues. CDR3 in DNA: TGTGCCAGTACCCGGACAGGGGTAGAGACCCAGTACTTC. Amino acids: CASTRTGVETQYF. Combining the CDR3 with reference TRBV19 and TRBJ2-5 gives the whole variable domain DGGITQSPKYLFRKEGQNVTLSCEQNLNHDAMYWYRQDPGQGLRLIYYSQIVNDFQKGDIAEGYSVSREKKESFPLTVTSAQKNPTAFYLCASTRTGVETQYFGPGTRLLVL.

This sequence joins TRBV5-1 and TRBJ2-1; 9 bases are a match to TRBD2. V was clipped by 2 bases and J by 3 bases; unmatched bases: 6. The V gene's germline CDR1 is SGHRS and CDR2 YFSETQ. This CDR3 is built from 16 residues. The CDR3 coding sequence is TGCGCCAGCAGCTTCACAGCGGGGGGAGGCTACAATGAGCAGTTCTTC. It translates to CASSFTAGGGYNEQFF.

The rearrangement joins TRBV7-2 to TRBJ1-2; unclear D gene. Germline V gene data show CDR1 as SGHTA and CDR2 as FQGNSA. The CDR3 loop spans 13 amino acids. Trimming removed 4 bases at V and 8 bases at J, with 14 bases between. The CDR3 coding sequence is TGTGCCAGCAGCTCAAAGTCTCCGTCCGGCTACACCTTC. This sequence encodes CASSSKSPSGYTF.

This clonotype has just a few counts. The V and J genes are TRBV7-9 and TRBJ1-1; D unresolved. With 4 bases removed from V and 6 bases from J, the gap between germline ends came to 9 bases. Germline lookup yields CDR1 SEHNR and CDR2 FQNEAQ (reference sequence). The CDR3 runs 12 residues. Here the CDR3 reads CASSSHEAEAFF. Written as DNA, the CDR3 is TGTGCCAGCAGCTCCCACGAGGCTGAAGCTTTCTTT.

In DNA form, the CDR3 reads TGTGCCAGTATGTACCCGGGACGGAGGGACAAAGCCCCATACAATGAGCAGTTCTTC. Translation: CASMYPGRRDKAPYNEQFF. This rearrangement joins TRBV19 to TRBJ2-1; D may match TRBD1 or TRBD2 (6 bases each). Trimming took off 7 bases at V and 4 bases at J, with 29 bases between the two ends. The germline gives CDR1 LNHDA, CDR2 SQIVND (reference sequence). The CDR3 has 19 residues.

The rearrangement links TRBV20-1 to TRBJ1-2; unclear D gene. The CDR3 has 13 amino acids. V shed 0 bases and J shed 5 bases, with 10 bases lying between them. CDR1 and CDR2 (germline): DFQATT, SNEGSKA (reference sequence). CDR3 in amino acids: CSARDPDRYGYTF. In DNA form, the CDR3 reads TGCAGTGCTAGAGATCCCGACCGTTATGGCTACACCTTC.